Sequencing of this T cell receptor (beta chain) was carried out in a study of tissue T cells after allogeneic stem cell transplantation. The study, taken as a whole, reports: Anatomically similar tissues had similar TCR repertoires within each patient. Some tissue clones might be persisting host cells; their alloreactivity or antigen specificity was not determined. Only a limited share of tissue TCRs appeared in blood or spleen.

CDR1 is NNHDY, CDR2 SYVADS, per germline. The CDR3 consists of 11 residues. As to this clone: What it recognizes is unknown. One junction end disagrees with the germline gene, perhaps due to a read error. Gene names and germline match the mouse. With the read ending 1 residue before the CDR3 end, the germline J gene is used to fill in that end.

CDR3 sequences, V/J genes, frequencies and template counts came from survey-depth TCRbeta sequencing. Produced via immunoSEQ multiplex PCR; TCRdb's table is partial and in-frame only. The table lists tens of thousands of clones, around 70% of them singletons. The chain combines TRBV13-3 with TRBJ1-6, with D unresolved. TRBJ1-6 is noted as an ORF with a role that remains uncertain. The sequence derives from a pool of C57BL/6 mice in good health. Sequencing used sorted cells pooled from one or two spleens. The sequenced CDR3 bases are TGTGCCAGCAATGATAATTCGCCCCTCTAC. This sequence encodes CASNDNSPLY. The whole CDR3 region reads CASNDNSPLYF.